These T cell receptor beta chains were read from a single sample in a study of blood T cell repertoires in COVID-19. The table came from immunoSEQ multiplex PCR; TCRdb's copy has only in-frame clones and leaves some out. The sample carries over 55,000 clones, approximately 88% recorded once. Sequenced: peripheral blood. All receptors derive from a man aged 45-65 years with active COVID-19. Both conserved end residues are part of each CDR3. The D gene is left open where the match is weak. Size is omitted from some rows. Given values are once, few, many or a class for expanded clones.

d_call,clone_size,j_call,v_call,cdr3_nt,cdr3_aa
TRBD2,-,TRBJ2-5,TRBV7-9,TGTGCCAGCAGCTTAAGTCTAGCGGGGGGGCCTCAAGAGACCCAGTACTTC,CASSLSLAGGPQETQYF
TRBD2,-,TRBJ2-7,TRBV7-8,TGTGCCAGCAGCTTAGCAGCGGGAGGGCCTATTTCGTGGGAGCAGTACTTC,CASSLAAGGPISWEQYF
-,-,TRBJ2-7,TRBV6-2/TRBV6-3,TGTGCCAGCAGTTACCTGCGGAAAATCCACTACGAGCAGTACTTC,CASSYLRKIHYEQYF
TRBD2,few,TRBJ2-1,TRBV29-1,TGCAGCGTAGATGGACTAGCGGGAGTGGTCCCCTACAATGAGCAGTTCTTC,CSVDGLAGVVPYNEQFF
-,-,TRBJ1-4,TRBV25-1,TGTGCCAGCAGTCTGTTTGCAGGGCAAAAACTGTTTTTT,CASSLFAGQKLFF
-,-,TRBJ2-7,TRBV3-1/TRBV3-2,TGTGCCAGCAGCCCCAATCTGGGGCTCCACTCCTACGAGCAGTACTTC,CASSPNLGLHSYEQYF
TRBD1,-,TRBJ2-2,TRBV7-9,TGTGCCAGCAGCCCCGGGACAGGGTCCACCGGGGAGCTGTTTTTT,CASSPGTGSTGELFF
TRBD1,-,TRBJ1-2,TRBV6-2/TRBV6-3,TGTGCCAGCAGTTGGAGGGCGGGACAGGGAGTATTCTACACCTTC,CASSWRAGQGVFYTF
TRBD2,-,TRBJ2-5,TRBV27,TGTGCCAGCAGTTTAAGGATTCGGACTAGCGGGGGAGAGACCCAGTACTTC,CASSLRIRTSGGETQYF
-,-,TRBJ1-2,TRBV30,TGTGCCTGGAGTTTAGTCTATGGCTACACCTTC,CAWSLVYGYTF
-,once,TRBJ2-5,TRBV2,TGTGCCAGCAGCAACCTGGAGGCAGAGACCCAGTACTTC,CASSNLEAETQYF
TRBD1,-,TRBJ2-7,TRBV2,TGTGCCAGCAGTCTTTCACCGGGACAGGGGGCTGGAGAGCAGTACTTC,CASSLSPGQGAGEQYF
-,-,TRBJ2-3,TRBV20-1,TGCAGTGCTACCTTCACAGATACGCAGTATTTT,CSATFTDTQYF
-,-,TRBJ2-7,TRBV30,TGTGCCTGGAGTGACGGTTACGAGCAGTACTTC,CAWSDGYEQYF
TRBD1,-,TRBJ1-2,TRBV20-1,TGCAGTGCTCCTACAGGGGGCGGCTACACCTTC,CSAPTGGGYTF
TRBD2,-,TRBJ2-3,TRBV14,TGTGCCAGCAGCCGACTAGCGATAACAGATACGCAGTATTTT,CASSRLAITDTQYF
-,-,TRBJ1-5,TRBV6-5,TGTGCCAGCGGGTTTGACAGGAAAAATCAGCCCCAGCATTTT,CASGFDRKNQPQHF
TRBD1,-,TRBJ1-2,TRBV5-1,TGCGCCAGCACAGGGGGTGCTGATGGCTACACCTTC,CASTGGADGYTF
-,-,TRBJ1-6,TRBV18,TGTGCCAGCTCACCCCAGGGCTATAATTCACCCCTCCACTTT,CASSPQGYNSPLHF
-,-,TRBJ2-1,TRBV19,TGTGCCAGTAGCGGGTATCCCTACAATGAGCAGTTCTTC,CASSGYPYNEQFF
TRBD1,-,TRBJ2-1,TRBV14,TGTGCCAGCAGCCGGACAGGTATTTACAATGAGCAGTTCTTC,CASSRTGIYNEQFF
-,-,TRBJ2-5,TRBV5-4,TGTGCCAGCAGCTTGTCGGCTAGCGACGAGTACTTC,CASSLSASDEYF
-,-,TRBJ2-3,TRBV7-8,TGTGCCAGCAGCTTAGACCCCTACACAGATACGCAGTATTTT,CASSLDPYTDTQYF
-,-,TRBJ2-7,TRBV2,TGTGCCAGCAGGCCGGACACCTCCTACGAGCAGTACTTC,CASRPDTSYEQYF
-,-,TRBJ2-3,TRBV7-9,TGTGCCAGCAGCCCGCGACAGGCGACTAGCACAGATACGCAGTATTTT,CASSPRQATSTDTQYF
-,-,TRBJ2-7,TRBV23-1,TGCGCCAGCAGTCAATCGTGGGTAGTTGGTCTAGGCAGGGTCTACGAGCAGTACTTC,CASSQSWVVGLGRVYEQYF
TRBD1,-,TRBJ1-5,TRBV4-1,TGCGCCAGCAGCCAGCAGGGGGCTTTCAATCAGCCCCAGCATTTT,CASSQQGAFNQPQHF
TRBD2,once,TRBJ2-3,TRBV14,TGTGCCAGCAACGCCGGGACTAGGGGGAGGGCAGATACGCAGTATTTT,CASNAGTRGRADTQYF
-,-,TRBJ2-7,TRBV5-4,TGTGCCAGCAGCCGTTCAGGGAACTCCTACGAGCAGTACTTC,CASSRSGNSYEQYF
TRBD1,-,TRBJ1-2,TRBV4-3,TGCGCCAGCAGCCAGCTAGGGGGCCGTGGGTATGGCTACACCTTC,CASSQLGGRGYGYTF
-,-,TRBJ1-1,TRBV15,TGTGCCACCAGCAGAGATAGGAGCACTGAAGCTTTCTTT,CATSRDRSTEAFF
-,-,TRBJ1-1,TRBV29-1,TGCAGCGGATACCACAGGGTATCTGAAGCTTTCTTT,CSGYHRVSEAFF
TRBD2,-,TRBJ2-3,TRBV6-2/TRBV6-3,TGTGCCAGCAGTTGGGGACTAGCAACAGATACGCAGTATTTT,CASSWGLATDTQYF
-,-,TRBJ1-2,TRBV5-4,TGTGCCAGCAGCTTGGGGGCGTGGATGCCTGCTCCAGCTAACTATGGCTACACCTTC,CASSLGAWMPAPANYGYTF
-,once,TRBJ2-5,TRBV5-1,TGCGCCAGCAGCTCTAGCGTGGGAGAGACCCAGTACTTC,CASSSSVGETQYF
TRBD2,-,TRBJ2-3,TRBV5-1,TGCGCCAGCAGCCTAACCGGGAGCGCGGGACTAGCGGGACGGCAGTATTTT,CASSLTGSAGLAGRQYF
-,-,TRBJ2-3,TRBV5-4,TGTGCCAGCAGCATCCGTCTAGCTAGTAGCACAGATACGCAGTATTTT,CASSIRLASSTDTQYF
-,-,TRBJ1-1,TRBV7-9,TGTGCCAGCAGCTTAGGTCCCGGAGCTTTCTTT,CASSLGPGAFF
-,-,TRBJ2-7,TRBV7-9,TGTGCCAGCAGCTTAGGGACTCGGGGTTACTCCTACGAGCAGTACTTC,CASSLGTRGYSYEQYF
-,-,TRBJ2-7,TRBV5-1,TGCGCCAGCAGCTTGACAGGGAGCTCCTACGAGCAGTACTTC,CASSLTGSSYEQYF
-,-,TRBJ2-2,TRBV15,TGTGCCACCAGCAGAGATCGGAGGAACACCGGGGAGCTGTTTTTT,CATSRDRRNTGELFF
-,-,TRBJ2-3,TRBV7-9,TGTGCCAGCAGCCACAATCAGGGTGATACGCAGTATTTT,CASSHNQGDTQYF
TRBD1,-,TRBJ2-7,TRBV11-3,TGTGCCAGCAGCTTAGAGCGGGACAGGGTATTTTCCTACGAGCAGTACTTC,CASSLERDRVFSYEQYF
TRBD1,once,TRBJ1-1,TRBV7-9,TGTGCCAGCAGCTTAGCGTTAACAGGGGGCTGGGCTGAAGCTTTCTTT,CASSLALTGGWAEAFF
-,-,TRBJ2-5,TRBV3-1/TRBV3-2,TGTGCCAGCAGCCAATTGAGACTTGAGATGCAAGAGACCCAGTACTTC,CASSQLRLEMQETQYF
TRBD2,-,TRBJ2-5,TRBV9,TGTGCCAGCAGCGTCGATCCGGGACTATACGGAGGAGTTTCTGAGACCCAGTACTTC,CASSVDPGLYGGVSETQYF
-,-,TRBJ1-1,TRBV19,TGTGCCAGTACGTTTGGGAGAAACACTGAAGCTTTCTTT,CASTFGRNTEAFF
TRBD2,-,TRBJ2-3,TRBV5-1,TGCGCCAGCAGCCCCCCCCTAGCGGGGGGCGAGGATACGCAGTATTTT,CASSPPLAGGEDTQYF
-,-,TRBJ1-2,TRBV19,TGTGCCAGTAGTGTAAGACAGGAGAAAACTAACTATGGCTACACCTTC,CASSVRQEKTNYGYTF